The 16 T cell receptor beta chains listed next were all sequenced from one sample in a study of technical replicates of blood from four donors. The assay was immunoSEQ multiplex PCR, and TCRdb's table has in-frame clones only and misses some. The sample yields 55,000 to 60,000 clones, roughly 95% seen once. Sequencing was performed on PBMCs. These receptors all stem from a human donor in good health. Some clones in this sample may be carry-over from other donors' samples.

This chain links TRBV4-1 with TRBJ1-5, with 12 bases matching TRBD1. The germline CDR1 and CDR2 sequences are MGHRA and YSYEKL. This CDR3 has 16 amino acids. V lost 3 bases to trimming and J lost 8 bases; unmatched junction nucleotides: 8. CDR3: CASSQGTGGVGKPQHF. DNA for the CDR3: TGCGCCAGCAGCCAGGGGACAGGGGGCGTCGGTAAGCCCCAGCATTTT.

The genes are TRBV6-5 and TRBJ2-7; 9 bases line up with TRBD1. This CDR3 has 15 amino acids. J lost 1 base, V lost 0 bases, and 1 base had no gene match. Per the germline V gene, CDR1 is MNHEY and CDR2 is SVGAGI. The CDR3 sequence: CASSYSDRGSYEQYF. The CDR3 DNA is TGTGCCAGCAGTTACTCAGACAGGGGGTCCTACGAGCAGTACTTC.

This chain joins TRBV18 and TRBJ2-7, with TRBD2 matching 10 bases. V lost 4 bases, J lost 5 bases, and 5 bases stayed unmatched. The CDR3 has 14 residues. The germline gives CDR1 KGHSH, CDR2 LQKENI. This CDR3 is CASSQRTSGDEQYF. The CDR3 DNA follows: TGTGCCAGCTCACAAAGGACTAGCGGAGACGAGCAGTACTTC. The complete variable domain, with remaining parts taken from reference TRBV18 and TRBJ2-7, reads NAGVMQNPRHLVRRRGQEARLRCSPMKGHSHVYWYRQLPEEGLKFMVYLQKENIIDESGMPKERFSAEFPKEGPSILRIQQVVRGDSAAYFCASSQRTSGDEQYFGPGTRLTVT.

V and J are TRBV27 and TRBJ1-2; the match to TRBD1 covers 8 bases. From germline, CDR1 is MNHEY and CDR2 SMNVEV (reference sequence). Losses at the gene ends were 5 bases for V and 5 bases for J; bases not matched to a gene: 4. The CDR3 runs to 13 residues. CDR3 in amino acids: CASSGQGRYGYTF. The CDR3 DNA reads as TGTGCCAGCAGTGGACAGGGACGATATGGCTACACCTTC.

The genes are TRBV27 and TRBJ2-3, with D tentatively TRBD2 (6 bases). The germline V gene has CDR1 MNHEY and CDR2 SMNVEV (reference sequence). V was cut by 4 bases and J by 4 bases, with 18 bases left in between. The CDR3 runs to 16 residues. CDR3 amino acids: CASSWFLARYPDTQYF. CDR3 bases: TGTGCCAGCAGTTGGTTCCTAGCGAGGTACCCAGATACGCAGTATTTT.

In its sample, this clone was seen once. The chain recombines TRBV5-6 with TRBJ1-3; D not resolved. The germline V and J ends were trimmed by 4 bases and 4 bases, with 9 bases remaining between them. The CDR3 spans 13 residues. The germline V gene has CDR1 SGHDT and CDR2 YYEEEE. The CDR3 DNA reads TGTGCCAGCAGCCCCCATGGCGGAAACACCATATATTTT. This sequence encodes CASSPHGGNTIYF.

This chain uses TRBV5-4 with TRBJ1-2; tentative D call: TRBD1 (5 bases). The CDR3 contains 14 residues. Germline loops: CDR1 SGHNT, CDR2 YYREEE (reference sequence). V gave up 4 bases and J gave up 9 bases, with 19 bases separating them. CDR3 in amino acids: CASSRETRGKSYTF. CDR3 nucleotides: TGTGCCAGCAGCCGAGAGACTAGGGGTAAGAGCTACACCTTC.

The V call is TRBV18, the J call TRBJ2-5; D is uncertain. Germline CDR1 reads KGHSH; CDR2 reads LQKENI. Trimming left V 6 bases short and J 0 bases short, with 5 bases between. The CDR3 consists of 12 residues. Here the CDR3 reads CASSQYQETQYF. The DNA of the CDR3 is TGTGCCAGCTCCCAGTACCAAGAGACCCAGTACTTC.

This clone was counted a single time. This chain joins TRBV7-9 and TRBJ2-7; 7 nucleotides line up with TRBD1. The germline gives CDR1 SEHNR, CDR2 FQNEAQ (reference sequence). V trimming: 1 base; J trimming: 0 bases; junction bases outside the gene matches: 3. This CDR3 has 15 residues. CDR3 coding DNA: TGTGCCAGCAGCTTAGAACCAGGGGGCTCCTACGAGCAGTACTTC. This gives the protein CASSLEPGGSYEQYF.

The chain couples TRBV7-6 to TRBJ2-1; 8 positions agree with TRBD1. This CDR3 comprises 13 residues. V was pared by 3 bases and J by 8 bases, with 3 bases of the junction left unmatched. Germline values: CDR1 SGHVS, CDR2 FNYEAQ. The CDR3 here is CASSFETGDEQFF. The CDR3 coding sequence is TGTGCCAGCAGCTTTGAGACAGGGGATGAGCAGTTCTTC.

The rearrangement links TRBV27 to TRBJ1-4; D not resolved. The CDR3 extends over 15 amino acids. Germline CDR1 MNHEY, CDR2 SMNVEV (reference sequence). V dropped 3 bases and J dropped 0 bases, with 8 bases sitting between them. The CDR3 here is CASSFHFSTNEKLFF. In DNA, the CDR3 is TGTGCCAGCAGTTTCCATTTTTCAACTAATGAAAAACTGTTTTTT.

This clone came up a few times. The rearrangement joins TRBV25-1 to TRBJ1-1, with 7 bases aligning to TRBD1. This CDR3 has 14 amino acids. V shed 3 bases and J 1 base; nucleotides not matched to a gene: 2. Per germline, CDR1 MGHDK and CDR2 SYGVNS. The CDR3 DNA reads TGTGCCAGCAGTGACCGGGACAGGAACACTGAAGCTTTCTTT. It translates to CASSDRDRNTEAFF.

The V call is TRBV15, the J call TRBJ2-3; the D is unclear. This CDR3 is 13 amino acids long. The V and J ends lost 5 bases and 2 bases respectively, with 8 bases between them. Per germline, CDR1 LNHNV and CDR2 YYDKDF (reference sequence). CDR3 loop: CATSLVLTDTQYF. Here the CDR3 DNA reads TGTGCCACCAGCCTAGTTCTCACAGATACGCAGTATTTT.

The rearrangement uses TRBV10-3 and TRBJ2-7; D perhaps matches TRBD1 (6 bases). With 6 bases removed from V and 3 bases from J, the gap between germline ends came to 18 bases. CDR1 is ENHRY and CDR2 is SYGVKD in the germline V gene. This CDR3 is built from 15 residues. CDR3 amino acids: CAISGQGRGGYEQYF. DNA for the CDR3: TGTGCCATCAGCGGCCAGGGGAGAGGAGGCTACGAGCAGTACTTC.

The CDR3 loop is CASSSRRGQGRTEAFF. CDR3 bases: TGTGCCAGCAGCTCCCGGAGGGGACAGGGGCGGACTGAAGCTTTCTTT. The gene calls are TRBV7-2 and TRBJ1-1; 10 bases match TRBD1. This CDR3 has 16 residues. The germline CDR1 and CDR2 sequences are SGHTA and FQGNSA. With 4 bases clipped from V and 5 bases from J, the junction kept 10 bases outside the gene matches.

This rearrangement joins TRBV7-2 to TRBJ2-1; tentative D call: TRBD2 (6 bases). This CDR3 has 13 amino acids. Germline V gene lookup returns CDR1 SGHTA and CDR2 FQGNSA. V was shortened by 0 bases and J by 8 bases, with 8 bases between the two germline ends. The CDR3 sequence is CASSLAREDEQFF. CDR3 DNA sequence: TGTGCCAGCAGCTTAGCCAGGGAGGATGAGCAGTTCTTC.